This T cell receptor (beta chain) is drawn from a study of metastatic and nonmetastatic thyroid tumors. The sample holds a few counts of this clone. MiXCR was used by TCRdb to re-call the PCR reads. The repertoire consists of about 15,000 clones, with around 23% occurring once and the leading ten covering over 15%. Trimming cost V 0 bases and J 4 bases; bases outside gene matches: 10. The germline CDR1 and CDR2 sequences are MNHEY and SMNVEV (reference sequence). The CDR3 is 18 residues long. Nobody among the patients had been given any treatment before thyroid surgery. The sequenced sample was adjacent normal tissue. The receptor was derived from a female donor with papillary thyroid cancer or a benign thyroid nodule (not recorded which). Some clones in this sample may be carry-over from other donors' samples. This chain links TRBV27 with TRBJ1-5; 9 bases fit TRBD1. In DNA, the CDR3 is TGTGCCAGCAGTTTATCGTGGAGGCCGGGACAGGGAAATCAGCCCCAGCATTTT. It yields the protein CASSLSWRPGQGNQPQHF.